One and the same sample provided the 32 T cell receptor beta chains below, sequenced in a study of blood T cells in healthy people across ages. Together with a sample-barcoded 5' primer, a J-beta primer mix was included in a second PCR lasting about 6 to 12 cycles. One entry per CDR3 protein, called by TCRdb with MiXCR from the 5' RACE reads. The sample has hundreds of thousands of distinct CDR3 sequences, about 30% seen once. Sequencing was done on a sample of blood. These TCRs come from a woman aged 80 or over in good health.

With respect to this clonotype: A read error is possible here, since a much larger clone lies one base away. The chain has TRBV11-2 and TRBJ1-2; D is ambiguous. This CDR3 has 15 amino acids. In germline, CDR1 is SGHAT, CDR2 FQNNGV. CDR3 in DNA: TGTGCCAGCAGCCCACGGCTTAGGGTAGGCTATGGCTGCACCTTC. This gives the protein CASSPRLRVGYGCTF.

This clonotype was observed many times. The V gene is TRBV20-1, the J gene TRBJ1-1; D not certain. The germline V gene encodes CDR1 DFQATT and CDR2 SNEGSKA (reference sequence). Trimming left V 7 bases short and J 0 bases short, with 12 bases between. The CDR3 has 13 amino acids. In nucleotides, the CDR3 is TGCAGTGTTTTCGACTCCTTGAACACTGAAGCTTTCTTT. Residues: CSVFDSLNTEAFF.

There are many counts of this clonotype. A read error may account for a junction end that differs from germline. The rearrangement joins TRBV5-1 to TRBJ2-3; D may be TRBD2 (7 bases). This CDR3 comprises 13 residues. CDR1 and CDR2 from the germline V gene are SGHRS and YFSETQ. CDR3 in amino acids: CASSLGGADTQYF. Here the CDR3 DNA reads TGTGCCAGCAGCTTAGGGGGGGCAGATACGCAGTATTTT. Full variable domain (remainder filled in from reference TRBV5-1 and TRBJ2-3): KAGVTQTPRYLIKTRGQQVTLSCSPISGHRSVSWYQQTPGQGLQFLFEYFSETQRNKGNFPGRFSGRQFSNSRSEMNVSTLELGDSALYLCASSLGGADTQYFGPGTRLTVL.

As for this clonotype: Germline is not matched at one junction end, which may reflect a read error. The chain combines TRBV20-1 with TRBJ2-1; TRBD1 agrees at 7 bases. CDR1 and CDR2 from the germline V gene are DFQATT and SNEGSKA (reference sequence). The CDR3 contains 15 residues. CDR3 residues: CSAIDRDRVLNERFF. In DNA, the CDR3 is TGTAGTGCTATCGACAGGGATCGGGTACTGAATGAGCGGTTCTTC.

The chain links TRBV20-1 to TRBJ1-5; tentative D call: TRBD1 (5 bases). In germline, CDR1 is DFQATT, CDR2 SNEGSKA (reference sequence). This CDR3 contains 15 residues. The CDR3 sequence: CNALDKGGANQPQHF. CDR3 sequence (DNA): TGCAATGCCCTAGACAAAGGAGGGGCCAATCAGCCCCAGCATTTT.

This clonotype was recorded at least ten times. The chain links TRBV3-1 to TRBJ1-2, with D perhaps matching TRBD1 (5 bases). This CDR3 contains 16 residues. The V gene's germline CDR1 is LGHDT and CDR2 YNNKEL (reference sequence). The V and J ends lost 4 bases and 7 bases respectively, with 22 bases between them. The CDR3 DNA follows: TGTGCCAGCAGCCTACTTACCGGACAAGGGTATCTTGGCTACACCTTC. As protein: CASSLLTGQGYLGYTF. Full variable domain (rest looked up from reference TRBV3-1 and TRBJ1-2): DTAVSQTPKYLVTQMGNDKSIKCEQNLGHDTMYWYKQDSKKFLKIMFSYNNKELIINETVPNRFSPKSPDKAHLNLHINSLELGDSAVYFCASSLLTGQGYLGYTFGSGTRLTVV.

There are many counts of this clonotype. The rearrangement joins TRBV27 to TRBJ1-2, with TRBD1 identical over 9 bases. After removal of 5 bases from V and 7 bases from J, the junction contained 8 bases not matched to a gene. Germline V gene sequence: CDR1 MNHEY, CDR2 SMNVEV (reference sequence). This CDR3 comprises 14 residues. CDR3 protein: CASSLDRGEGGYTF. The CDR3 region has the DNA TGTGCCAGCAGTCTCGACAGGGGGGAGGGTGGCTACACCTTC.

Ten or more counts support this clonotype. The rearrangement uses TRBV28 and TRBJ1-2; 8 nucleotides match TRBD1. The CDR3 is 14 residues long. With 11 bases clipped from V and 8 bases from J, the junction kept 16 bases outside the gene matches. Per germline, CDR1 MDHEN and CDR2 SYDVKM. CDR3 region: CASNSFGQGAGYTF. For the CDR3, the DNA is TGTGCCTCAAACTCCTTTGGGCAGGGGGCCGGCTACACCTTC.

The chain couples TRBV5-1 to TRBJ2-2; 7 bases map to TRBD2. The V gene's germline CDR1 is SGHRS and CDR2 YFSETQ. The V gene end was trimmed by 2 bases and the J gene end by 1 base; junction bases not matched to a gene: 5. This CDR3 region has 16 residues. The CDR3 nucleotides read TGCGCCAGCAGCTTAAGCGGGGCAGGGAACACCGGGGAGCTGTTTTTT. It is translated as CASSLSGAGNTGELFF.

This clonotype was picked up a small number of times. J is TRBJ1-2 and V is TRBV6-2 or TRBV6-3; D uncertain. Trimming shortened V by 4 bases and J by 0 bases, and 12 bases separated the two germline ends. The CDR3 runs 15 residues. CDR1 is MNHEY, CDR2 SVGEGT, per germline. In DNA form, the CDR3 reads TGTGCCAGCAGTTCGAACGGAAAGGCTAACTATGGCTACACCTTC. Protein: CASSSNGKANYGYTF.

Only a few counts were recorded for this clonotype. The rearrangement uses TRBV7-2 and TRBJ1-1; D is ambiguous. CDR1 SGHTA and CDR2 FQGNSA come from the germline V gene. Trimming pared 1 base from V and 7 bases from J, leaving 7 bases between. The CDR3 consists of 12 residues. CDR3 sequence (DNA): TGTGCCAGCAGCTTAGATAGTTTTGAAGCTTTCTTT. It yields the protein CASSLDSFEAFF.

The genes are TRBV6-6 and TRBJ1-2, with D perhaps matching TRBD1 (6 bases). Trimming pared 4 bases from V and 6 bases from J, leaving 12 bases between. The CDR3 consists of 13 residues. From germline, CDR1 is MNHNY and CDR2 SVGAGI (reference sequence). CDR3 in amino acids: CASSLTGRDGYTF. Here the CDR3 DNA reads TGTGCCAGCAGTTTAACAGGGAGGGATGGCTACACCTTC.

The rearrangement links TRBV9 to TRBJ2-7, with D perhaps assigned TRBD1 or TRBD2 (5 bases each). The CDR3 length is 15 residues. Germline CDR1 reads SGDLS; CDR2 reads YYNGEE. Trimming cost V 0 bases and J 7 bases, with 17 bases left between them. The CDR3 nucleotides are TGTGCCAGCAGCGTAGTGGGGGTAACGATCGATGAGCAGTACTTC. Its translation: CASSVVGVTIDEQYF.

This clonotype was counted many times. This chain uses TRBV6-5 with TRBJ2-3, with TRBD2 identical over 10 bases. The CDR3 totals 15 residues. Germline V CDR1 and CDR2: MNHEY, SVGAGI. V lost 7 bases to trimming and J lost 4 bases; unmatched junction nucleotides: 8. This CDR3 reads CASTRSGGAADTQYF. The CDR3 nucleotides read TGTGCCAGCACCAGAAGCGGGGGGGCGGCAGATACGCAGTATTTT.

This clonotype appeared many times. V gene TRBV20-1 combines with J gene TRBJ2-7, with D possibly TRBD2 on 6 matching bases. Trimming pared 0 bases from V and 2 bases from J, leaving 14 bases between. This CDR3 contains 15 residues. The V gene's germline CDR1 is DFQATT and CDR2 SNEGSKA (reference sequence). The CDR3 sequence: CSARDVGTFAYEQYF. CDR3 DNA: TGCAGTGCTAGAGATGTCGGGACTTTTGCCTACGAGCAGTACTTC.

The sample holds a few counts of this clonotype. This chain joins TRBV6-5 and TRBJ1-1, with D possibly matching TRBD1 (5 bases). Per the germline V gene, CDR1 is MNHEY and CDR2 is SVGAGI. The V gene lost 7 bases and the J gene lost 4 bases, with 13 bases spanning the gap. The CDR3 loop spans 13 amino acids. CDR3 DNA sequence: TGTGCCAGCAACCACGCCAGGGCCACTGAAGCTTTCTTT. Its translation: CASNHARATEAFF.

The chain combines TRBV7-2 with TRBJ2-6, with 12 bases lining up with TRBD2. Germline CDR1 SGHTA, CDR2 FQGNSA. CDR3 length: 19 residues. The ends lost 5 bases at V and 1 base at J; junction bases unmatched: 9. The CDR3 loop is CASSPKGTSGRSGANVLTF. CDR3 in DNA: TGTGCCAGCAGCCCGAAGGGGACTAGCGGGCGGTCTGGGGCCAACGTCCTGACTTTC.

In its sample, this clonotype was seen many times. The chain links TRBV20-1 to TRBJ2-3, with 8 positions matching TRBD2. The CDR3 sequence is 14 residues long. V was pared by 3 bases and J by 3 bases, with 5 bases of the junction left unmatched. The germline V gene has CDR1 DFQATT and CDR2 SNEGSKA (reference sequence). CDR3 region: CSASGGALTDTQYF. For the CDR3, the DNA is TGCAGTGCTAGCGGGGGGGCCTTAACAGATACGCAGTATTTT.

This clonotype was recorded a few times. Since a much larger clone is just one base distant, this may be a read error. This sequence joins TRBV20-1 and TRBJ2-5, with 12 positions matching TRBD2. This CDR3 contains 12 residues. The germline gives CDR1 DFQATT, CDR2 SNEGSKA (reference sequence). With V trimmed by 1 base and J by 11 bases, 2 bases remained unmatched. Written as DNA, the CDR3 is TGCAGTGCTAGAGGACTAGCGGGGGAGCAGTACTTC. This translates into CSARGLAGEQYF.

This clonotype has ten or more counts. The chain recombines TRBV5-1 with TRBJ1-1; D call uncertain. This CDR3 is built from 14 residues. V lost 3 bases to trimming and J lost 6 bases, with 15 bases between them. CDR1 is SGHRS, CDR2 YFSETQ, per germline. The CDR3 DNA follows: TGCGCCAGCAGCTCCGGACTCAACGGCGCTGAAGCTTTCTTT. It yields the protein CASSSGLNGAEAFF.

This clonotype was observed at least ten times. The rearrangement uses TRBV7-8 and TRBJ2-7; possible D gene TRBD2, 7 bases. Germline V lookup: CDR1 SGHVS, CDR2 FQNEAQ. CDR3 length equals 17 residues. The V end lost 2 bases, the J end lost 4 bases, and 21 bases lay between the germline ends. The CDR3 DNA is TGTGCCAGCAGCTTAACAGGAGGCGGGGGCTTCGGTTACGAGCAGTACTTC. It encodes CASSLTGGGGFGYEQYF.

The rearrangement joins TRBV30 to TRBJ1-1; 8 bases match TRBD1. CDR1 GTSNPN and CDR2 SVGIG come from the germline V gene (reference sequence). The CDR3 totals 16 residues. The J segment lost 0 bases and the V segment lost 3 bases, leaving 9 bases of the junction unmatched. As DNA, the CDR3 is TGTGCCTGGAGGAACGGGGACAGGTTCATGAACACTGAAGCTTTCTTT. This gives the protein CAWRNGDRFMNTEAFF.

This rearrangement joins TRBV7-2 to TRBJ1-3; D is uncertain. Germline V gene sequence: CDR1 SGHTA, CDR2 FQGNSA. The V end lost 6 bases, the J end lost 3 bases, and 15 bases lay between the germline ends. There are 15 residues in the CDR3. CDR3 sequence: CASSLGRRSGNTIYF. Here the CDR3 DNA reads TGTGCCAGCAGTCTAGGGAGGCGCAGTGGAAACACCATATATTTT.

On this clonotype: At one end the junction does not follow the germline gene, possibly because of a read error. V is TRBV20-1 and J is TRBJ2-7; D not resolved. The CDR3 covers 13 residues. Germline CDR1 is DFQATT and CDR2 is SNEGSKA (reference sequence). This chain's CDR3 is CGARSPSYNEQYF. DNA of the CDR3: TGCGGTGCTAGATCGCCTTCCTACAATGAGCAGTACTTC.

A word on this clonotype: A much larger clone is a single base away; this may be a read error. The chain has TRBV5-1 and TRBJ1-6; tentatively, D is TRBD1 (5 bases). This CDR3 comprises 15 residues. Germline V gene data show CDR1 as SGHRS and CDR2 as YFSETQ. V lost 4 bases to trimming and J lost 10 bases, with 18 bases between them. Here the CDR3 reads CASSLSAGLGSPLHF. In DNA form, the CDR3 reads TGCGCCAGCAGCCTGTCGGCAGGGTTAGGATCACCCCTCCACTTT.

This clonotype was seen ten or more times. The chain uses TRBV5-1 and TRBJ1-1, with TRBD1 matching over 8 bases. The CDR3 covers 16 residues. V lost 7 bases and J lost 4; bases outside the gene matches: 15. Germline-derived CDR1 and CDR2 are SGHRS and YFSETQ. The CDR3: CASRPGGASLTTEAFF. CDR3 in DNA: TGCGCCAGCCGGCCAGGGGGCGCGTCTTTGACCACTGAAGCTTTCTTT. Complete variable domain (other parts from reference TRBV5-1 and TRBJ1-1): KAGVTQTPRYLIKTRGQQVTLSCSPISGHRSVSWYQQTPGQGLQFLFEYFSETQRNKGNFPGRFSGRQFSNSRSEMNVSTLELGDSALYLCASRPGGASLTTEAFFGQGTRLTVV.

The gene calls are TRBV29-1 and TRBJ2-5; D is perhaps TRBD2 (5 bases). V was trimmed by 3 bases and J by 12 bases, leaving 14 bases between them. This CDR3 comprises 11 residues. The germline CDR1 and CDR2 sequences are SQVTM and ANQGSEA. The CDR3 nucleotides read TGCAGCGTTGATGAGGGCGGCCACAAGTACTTC. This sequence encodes CSVDEGGHKYF. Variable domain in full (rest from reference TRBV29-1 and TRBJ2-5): SAVISQKPSRDICQRGTSLTIQCQVDSQVTMMFWYRQQPGQSLTLIATANQGSEATYESGFVIDKFPISRPNLTFSTLTVSNMSPEDSSIYLCSVDEGGHKYFGPGTRLLVL.

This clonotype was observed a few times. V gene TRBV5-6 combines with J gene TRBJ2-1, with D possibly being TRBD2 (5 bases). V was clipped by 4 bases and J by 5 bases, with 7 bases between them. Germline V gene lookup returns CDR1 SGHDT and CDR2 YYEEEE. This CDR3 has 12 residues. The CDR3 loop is CASSPGNNEQFF. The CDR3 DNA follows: TGTGCCAGCAGCCCGGGAAACAATGAGCAGTTCTTC.

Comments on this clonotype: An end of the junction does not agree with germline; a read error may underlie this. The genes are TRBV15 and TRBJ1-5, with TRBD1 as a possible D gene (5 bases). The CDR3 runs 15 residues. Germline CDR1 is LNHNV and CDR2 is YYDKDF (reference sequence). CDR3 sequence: CATSRDRVSNQPRHF. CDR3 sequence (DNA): TGTGCCACCAGCAGAGACAGGGTAAGCAATCAGCCCCGGCATTTT.

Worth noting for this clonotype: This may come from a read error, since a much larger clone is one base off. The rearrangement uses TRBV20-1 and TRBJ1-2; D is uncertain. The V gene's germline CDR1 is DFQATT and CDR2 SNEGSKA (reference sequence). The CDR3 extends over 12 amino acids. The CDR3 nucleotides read TGCAGGGCTAGGTCATACCCGTATGGCTACACCTTC. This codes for CRARSYPYGYTF.

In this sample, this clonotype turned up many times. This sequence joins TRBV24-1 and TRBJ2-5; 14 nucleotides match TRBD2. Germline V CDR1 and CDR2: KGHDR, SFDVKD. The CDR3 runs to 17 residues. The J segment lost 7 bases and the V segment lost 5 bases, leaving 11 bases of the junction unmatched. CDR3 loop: CATSAQTGTSGGGTQYF. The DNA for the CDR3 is TGTGCCACCAGTGCCCAAACCGGGACTAGCGGGGGCGGGACCCAGTACTTC.

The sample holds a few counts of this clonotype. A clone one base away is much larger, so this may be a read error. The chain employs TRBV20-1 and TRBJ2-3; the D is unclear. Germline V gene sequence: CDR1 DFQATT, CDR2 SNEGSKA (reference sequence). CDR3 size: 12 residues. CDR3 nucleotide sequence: TGCAGGGCTAGAACTTTGGCAGATACGCAGTATTTT. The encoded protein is CRARTLADTQYF.